This T cell receptor (beta chain) is from a study of blood T cell repertoires in COVID-19. The wider study: The United States, Italy and Spain provided the acute and convalescent COVID-19 samples. PBMCs, B-cell-depleted T cells, or T cells provided the cDNA or gDNA that made up the material.

The CDR3 has 15 residues. V lost 0 bases and J 8 bases, leaving 13 bases between the germline ends. CDR1 is LNHNV and CDR2 is YYDKDF in the germline V gene (reference sequence). In the original analysis: Amplified reference gene primers provided the basis for estimating nucleated cell counts. The assay was immunoSEQ multiplex PCR, and TCRdb's table has in-frame clones only and misses some. D and trimming were read from the DNA, whereas the V and J calls and clone size are those reported in that table. The repertoire consists of some 40,000 clones, with approximately 80% occurring once and the leading ten covering 13% to 15%.

The rearrangement links TRBV15 to TRBJ1-4; no reliable D call. This receptor was obtained from a man in his forties or fifties with active or convalescent COVID-19. The specimen sequenced was peripheral blood. The CDR3: CATSRDLGGGEKLFF. Here the CDR3 DNA reads TGTGCCACCAGCAGAGATCTGGGAGGCGGGGAAAAACTGTTTTTT.